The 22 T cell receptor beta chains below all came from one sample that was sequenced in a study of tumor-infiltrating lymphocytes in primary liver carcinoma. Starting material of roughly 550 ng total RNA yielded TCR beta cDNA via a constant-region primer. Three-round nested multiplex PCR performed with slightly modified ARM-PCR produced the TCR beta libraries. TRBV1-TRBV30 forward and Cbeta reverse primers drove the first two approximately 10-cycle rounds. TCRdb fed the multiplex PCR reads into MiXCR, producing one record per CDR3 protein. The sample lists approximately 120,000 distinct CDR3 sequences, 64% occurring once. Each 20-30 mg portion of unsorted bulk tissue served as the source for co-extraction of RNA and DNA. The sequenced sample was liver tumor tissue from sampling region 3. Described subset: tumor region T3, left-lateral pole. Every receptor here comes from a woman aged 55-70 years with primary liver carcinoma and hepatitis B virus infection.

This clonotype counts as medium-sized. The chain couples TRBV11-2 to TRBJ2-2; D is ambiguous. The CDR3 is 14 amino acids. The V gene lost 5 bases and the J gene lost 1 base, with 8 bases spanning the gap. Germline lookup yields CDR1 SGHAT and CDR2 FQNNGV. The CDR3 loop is CASSLMGNTGELFF. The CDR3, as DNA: TGTGCCAGCAGCCTTATGGGGAACACCGGGGAGCTGTTTTTT.

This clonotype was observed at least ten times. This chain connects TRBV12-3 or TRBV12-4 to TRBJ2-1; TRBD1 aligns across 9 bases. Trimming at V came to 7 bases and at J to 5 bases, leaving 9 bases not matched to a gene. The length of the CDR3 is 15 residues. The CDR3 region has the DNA TGTGCCAGCACCCTAGTGGGACAGGGAAACAATGAGCAGTTCTTC. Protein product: CASTLVGQGNNEQFF.

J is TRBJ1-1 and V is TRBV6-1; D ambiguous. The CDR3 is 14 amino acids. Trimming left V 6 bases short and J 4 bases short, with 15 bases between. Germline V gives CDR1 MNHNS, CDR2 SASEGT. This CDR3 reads CASRPHKGTTEAFF. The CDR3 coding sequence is TGTGCCAGCAGGCCCCATAAGGGAACCACTGAAGCTTTCTTT.

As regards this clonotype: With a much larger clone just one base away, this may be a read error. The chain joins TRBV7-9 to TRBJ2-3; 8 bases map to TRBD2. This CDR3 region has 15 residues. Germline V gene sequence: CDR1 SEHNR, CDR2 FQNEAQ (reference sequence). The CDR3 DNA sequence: TGTGTCAGCAGCTTAGCGGCGGGAGGTTTGGATACGCAGTATTTT. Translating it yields CVSSLAAGGLDTQYF.

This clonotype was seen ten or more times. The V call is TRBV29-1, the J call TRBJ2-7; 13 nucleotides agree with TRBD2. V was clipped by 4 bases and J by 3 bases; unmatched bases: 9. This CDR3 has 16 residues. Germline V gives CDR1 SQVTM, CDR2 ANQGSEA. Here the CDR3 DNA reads TGCAGCGTTGTTCGGACTAGCGGGAGACCTTACTACGAGCAGTACTTC. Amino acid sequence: CSVVRTSGRPYYEQYF.

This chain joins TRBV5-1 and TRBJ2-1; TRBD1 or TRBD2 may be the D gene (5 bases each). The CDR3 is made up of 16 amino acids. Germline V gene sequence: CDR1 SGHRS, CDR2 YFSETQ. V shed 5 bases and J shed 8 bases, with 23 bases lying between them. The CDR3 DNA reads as TGCGCCAGCAGTCCGGGTGGGAGAGGGGTTAGCGATGAGCAGTTCTTC. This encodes CASSPGGRGVSDEQFF. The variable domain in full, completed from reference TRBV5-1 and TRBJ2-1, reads KAGVTQTPRYLIKTRGQQVTLSCSPISGHRSVSWYQQTPGQGLQFLFEYFSETQRNKGNFPGRFSGRQFSNSRSEMNVSTLELGDSALYLCASSPGGRGVSDEQFFGPGTRLTVL.

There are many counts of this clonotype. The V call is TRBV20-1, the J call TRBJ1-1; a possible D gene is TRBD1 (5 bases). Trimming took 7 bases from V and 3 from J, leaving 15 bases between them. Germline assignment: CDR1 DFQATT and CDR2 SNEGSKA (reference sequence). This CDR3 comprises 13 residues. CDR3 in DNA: TGCAGTGTAGGGGATTCAATGGACACTGAAGCTTTCTTT. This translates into CSVGDSMDTEAFF.

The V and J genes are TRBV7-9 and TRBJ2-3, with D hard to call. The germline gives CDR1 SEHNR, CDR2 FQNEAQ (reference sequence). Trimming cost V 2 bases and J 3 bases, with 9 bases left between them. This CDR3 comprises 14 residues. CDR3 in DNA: TGTGCCAGCAGCTTATCATGGGGAACAGATACGCAGTATTTT. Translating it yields CASSLSWGTDTQYF.

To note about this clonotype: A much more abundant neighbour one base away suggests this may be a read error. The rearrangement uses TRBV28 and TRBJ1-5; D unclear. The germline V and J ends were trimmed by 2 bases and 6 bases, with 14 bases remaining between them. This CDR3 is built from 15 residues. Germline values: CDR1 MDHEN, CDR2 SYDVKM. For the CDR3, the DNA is TGTGCCAGCAGTTTACGATTACTAAGCCCTCAGCCCCAGCATTTT. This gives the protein CASSLRLLSPQPQHF.

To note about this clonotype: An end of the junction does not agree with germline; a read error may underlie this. The CDR3 loop reads CASSYPEMGHTEAFF. The CDR3 coding sequence is TGTGCCAGCAGTTACCCTGAAATGGGGCACACTGAGGCTTTCTTT. The V gene is TRBV6-2 or TRBV6-3, the J gene TRBJ1-1, with a possible D match to TRBD1 (5 bases). CDR3 length: 15 amino acids. Germline V gives CDR1 MNHEY, CDR2 SVGEGT.

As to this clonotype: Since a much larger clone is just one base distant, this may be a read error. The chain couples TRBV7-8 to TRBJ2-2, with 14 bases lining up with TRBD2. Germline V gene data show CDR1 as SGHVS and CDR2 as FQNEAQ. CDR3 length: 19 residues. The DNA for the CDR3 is TGTGCCAGCAGCTGGGGGAGGGGACTAGCGGGAGAGAAGACCGGGGATCTGTTTTTT. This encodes CASSWGRGLAGEKTGDLFF. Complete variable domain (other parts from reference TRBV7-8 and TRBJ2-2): GAGVSQSPRYKVAKRGQDVALRCDPISGHVSLFWYQQALGQGPEFLTYFQNEAQLDKSGLPSDRFFAERPEGSVSTLKIQRTQQEDSAVYLCASSWGRGLAGEKTGDLFFGEGSRLTVL.

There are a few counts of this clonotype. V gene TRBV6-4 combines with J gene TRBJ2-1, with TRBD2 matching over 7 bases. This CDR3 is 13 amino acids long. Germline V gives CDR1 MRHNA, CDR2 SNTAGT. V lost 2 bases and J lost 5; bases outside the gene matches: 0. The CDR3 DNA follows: TGTGCCAGCAGTGACGGGACTAACAATGAGCAGTTCTTC. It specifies CASSDGTNNEQFF.

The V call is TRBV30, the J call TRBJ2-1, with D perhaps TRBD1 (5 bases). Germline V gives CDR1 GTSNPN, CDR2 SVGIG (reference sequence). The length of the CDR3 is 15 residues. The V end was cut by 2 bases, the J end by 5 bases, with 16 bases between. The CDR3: CAWSLGPGDHNEQFF. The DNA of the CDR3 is TGTGCCTGGAGTCTGGGGCCTGGCGATCACAATGAGCAGTTCTTC.

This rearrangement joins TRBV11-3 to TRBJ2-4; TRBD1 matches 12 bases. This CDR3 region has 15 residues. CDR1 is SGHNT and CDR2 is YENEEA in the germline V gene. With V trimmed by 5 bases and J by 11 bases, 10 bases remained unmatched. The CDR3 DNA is TGTGCCAGCAGCCCCGGGACAGGGGGCAACAACGTTCAGTACTTC. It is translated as CASSPGTGGNNVQYF.

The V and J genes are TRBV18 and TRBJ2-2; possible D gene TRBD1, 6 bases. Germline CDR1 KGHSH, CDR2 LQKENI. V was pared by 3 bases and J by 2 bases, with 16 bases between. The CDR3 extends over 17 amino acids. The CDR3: CASSPTTGSQNTGELFF. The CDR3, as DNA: TGTGCCAGCTCACCGACTACAGGGAGTCAAAACACCGGGGAGCTGTTTTTT.

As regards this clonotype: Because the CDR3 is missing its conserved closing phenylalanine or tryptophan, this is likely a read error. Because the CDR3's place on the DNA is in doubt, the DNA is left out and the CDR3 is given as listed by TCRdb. The CDR3 spells CASNLNRAHEQQL. V and J are TRBV7-3 and TRBJ2-7. Inclusive of both ends, the CDR3 amounts to 13 amino acids. Germline V gene data show CDR1 as SGHTA and CDR2 as FQGTGA.

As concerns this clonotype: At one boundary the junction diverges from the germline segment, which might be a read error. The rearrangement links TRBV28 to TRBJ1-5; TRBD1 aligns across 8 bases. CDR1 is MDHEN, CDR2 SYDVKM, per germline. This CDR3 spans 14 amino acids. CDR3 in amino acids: CASSLRGRGQPQHF. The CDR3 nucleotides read TGCGCCAGCAGCCTCAGGGGGCGAGGTCAGCCCCAGCATTTT. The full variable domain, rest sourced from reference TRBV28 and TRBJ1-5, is DVKVTQSSRYLVKRTGEKVFLECVQDMDHENMFWYRQDPGLGLRLIYFSYDVKMKEKGDIPEGYSVSREKKERFSLILESASTNQTSMYLCASSLRGRGQPQHFGDGTRLSIL.

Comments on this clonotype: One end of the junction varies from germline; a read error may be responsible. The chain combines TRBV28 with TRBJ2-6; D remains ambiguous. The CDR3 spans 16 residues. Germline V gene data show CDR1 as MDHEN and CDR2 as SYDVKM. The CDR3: CVSSFYAGSGANVLTF. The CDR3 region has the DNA TGTGTCAGCAGTTTTTATGCTGGTTCTGGGGCCAACGTCCTGACTTTC.

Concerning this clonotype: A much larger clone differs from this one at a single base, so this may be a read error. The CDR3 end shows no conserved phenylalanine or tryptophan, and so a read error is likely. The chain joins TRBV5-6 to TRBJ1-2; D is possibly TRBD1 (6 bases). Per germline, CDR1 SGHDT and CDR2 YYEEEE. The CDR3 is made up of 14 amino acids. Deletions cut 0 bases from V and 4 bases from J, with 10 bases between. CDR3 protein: CASSLGTDVYGYTL. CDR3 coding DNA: TGTGCCAGCAGCTTGGGGACAGATGTCTATGGCTACACCTTA.

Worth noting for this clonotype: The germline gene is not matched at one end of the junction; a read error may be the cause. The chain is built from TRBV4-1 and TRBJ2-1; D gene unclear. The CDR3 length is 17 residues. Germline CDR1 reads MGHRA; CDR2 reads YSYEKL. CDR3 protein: CTSSQGGFRRSYNEQFF. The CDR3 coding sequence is TGCACCAGCAGTCAAGGCGGTTTTCGAAGATCCTACAATGAGCAGTTCTTC.

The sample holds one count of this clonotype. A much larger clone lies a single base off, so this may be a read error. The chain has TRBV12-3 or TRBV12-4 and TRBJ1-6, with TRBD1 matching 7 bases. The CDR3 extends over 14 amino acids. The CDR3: CASRLGTDNSPPHF. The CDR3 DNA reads TGTGCCAGCAGGCTCGGGACAGATAATTCACCCCCCCACTTT.

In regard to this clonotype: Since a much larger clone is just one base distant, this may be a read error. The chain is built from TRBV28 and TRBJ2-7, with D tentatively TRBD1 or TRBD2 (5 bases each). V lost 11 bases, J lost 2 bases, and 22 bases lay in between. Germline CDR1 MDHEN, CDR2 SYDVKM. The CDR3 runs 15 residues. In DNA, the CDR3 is TGTGCCGTCTCCGGGGCTCGCCGTAGGGCCTACGAGCAGTACTTC. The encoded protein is CAVSGARRRAYEQYF.